These 23 T cell receptor beta chains share one sample of origin, sequenced in a study of blood T cell repertoires in COVID-19. Generated by immunoSEQ multiplex PCR, the TCRdb table keeps only in-frame clones and is missing some. This repertoire shows 230,000 or so clones, less than 90% found once; its top ten account for just under 20%. The sequencing input was peripheral blood. Every receptor here comes from a man aged 30 to 45 with active or convalescent COVID-19.

V and J are TRBV28 and TRBJ2-6; D not resolved. The germline V gene encodes CDR1 MDHEN and CDR2 SYDVKM. This CDR3 has 14 residues. Between the trimmed V and J ends, which lost 10 bases and 1 base, there was a span of 11 bases. The CDR3 loop reads CATRGRSGANVLTF. The CDR3 bases are TGTGCCACCCGCGGAAGGTCTGGGGCCAACGTCCTGACTTTC.

The chain is built from TRBV18 and TRBJ2-2, with 8 bases matching TRBD2. The CDR3 is 16 residues long. V shed 3 bases and J 2 bases; nucleotides not matched to a gene: 5. From germline, CDR1 is KGHSH and CDR2 LQKENI. The CDR3 sequence: CASSPNSGTNTGELFF. The CDR3 DNA reads TGTGCCAGCTCACCTAATAGCGGGACTAACACCGGGGAGCTGTTTTTT.

This chain links TRBV28 with TRBJ1-2; D possibly corresponds to TRBD1 (5 bases). Trimming took 2 bases from V and 7 from J, leaving 5 bases between them. CDR3 length: 11 residues. Per the germline V gene, CDR1 is MDHEN and CDR2 is SYDVKM. CDR3 in DNA: TGTGCCAGCAGTTTACAGGGTGGCTACACCTTC. It translates to CASSLQGGYTF.

V and J are TRBV7-2 and TRBJ1-1; perhaps TRBD1 as D (6 bases). The V end lost 3 bases, the J end lost 5 bases, and 19 bases lay between the germline ends. The CDR3 extends over 16 amino acids. In germline, CDR1 is SGHTA, CDR2 FQGNSA. In DNA, the CDR3 is TGTGCCAGCAGCTTCTTTCGCGGGGGCCCTCTTACTGAAGCTTTCTTT. It yields the protein CASSFFRGGPLTEAFF.

V and J are TRBV6-4 and TRBJ2-2, with D perhaps matching TRBD2 (6 bases). Trimming shortened V by 8 bases and J by 0 bases, and 16 bases separated the two germline ends. From germline, CDR1 is MRHNA and CDR2 SNTAGT. The CDR3 loop spans 16 amino acids. CDR3 DNA sequence: TGTGCCAGCTCAACTAGCAGACAGTCGAACACCGGGGAGCTGTTTTTT. It is translated as CASSTSRQSNTGELFF.

This rearrangement joins TRBV6-5 to TRBJ1-1; 9 bases fit TRBD1. V shed 6 bases and J 4 bases; nucleotides not matched to a gene: 6. Germline V lookup: CDR1 MNHEY, CDR2 SVGAGI. The CDR3 covers 14 residues. CDR3 sequence: CASSRQTGGTEAFF. CDR3 coding DNA: TGTGCCAGCAGCCGCCAGACAGGGGGCACTGAAGCTTTCTTT.

The V call is TRBV7-2, the J call TRBJ2-1; 9 bases line up with TRBD1. The J segment lost 3 bases and the V segment lost 6 bases, leaving 6 bases of the junction unmatched. This CDR3 has 15 amino acids. Germline assignment: CDR1 SGHTA and CDR2 FQGNSA. Here the CDR3 reads CASRGQGLVYNEQFF. The CDR3 bases are TGTGCCAGCAGGGGACAGGGATTAGTCTACAATGAGCAGTTCTTC. The full variable domain, in which reference TRBV7-2 and TRBJ2-1 provide the parts outside the CDR3, is GAGVSQSPSNKVTEKGKDVELRCDPISGHTALYWYRQSLGQGLEFLIYFQGNSAPDKSGLPSDRFSAERTGGSVSTLTIQRTQQEDSAVYLCASRGQGLVYNEQFFGPGTRLTVL.

Many counts were recorded for this clone. This sequence joins TRBV4-2 and TRBJ1-2, with D unresolved. The CDR3 consists of 15 residues. Germline V CDR1 and CDR2: LGHNA, YNFKEQ. Trimming cost V 3 bases and J 3 bases, with 14 bases left between them. The CDR3, as DNA: TGTGCCAGCAGCCATAGGAGGCTGAGGGACTATGGCTACACCTTC. The encoded protein is CASSHRRLRDYGYTF.

CDR3 protein: CASSVGLAGGWTKNIQYF. In nucleotides, the CDR3 is TGTGCCAGCAGCGTGGGACTAGCGGGGGGTTGGACCAAAAACATTCAGTACTTC. The genes are TRBV7-2 and TRBJ2-4; TRBD2 matches 15 bases. V trimming: 5 bases; J trimming: 2 bases; junction bases outside the gene matches: 7. This CDR3 has 18 amino acids. Germline V lookup: CDR1 SGHTA, CDR2 FQGNSA.

The chain employs TRBV28 and TRBJ2-7; 11 bases agree with TRBD1. The V gene's germline CDR1 is MDHEN and CDR2 SYDVKM. The CDR3 is made up of 13 amino acids. V shed 6 bases, J shed 12 bases, and the junction held 10 bases outside the gene matches. The CDR3, as DNA: TGTGCCAGCAGGCCCCGGGACAGGGGGGTTCGGTACTTC. Its protein product is CASRPRDRGVRYF.

This chain joins TRBV18 and TRBJ2-3; TRBD2 agrees at 9 bases. CDR1 KGHSH and CDR2 LQKENI come from the germline V gene. The J segment lost 4 bases and the V segment lost 6 bases, leaving 8 bases of the junction unmatched. This CDR3 has 15 residues. DNA for the CDR3: TGTGCCAGCTCCCTGTTTAGCGGGAGTTCAGATACGCAGTATTTT. Translating it yields CASSLFSGSSDTQYF.

This clone has a count of ten or more. The chain carries TRBV2 and TRBJ1-5; no firm D call. The CDR3 has 14 residues. Germline V lookup: CDR1 SNHLY, CDR2 FYNNEI. The V gene lost 6 bases and the J gene lost 0 bases, with 9 bases spanning the gap. Written as DNA, the CDR3 is TGTGCCAGCAGGCTAGAGAATAGCAATCAGCCCCAGCATTTT. Residues: CASRLENSNQPQHF.

This clone was recorded once. V and J are TRBV29-1 and TRBJ1-2; 9 bases are a match to TRBD1. Germline values: CDR1 SQVTM, CDR2 ANQGSEA. The V gene end was trimmed by 7 bases and the J gene end by 5 bases; junction bases not matched to a gene: 8. CDR3 length: 13 amino acids. The CDR3 loop reads CSAGTGFRYGYTF. Here the CDR3 DNA reads TGCAGCGCCGGGACAGGGTTTCGGTATGGCTACACCTTC.

The count of this clone is one. The chain links TRBV18 to TRBJ2-4; perhaps TRBD2 as D (7 bases). Germline values: CDR1 KGHSH, CDR2 LQKENI. Trimming cost V 3 bases and J 0 bases, with 12 bases left between them. The CDR3 runs to 16 residues. The CDR3 protein is CASSPGGGLAKNIQYF. Written as DNA, the CDR3 is TGTGCCAGCTCACCGGGCGGGGGCCTAGCCAAAAACATTCAGTACTTC.

This clone was seen once. V is TRBV6-1 and J is TRBJ1-5, with no clear D. From germline, CDR1 is MNHNS and CDR2 SASEGT. V lost 1 base and J 7 bases, leaving 8 bases between the germline ends. The CDR3 consists of 13 residues. The chain's CDR3 is CASSEGSWQPQHF. CDR3 bases: TGTGCCAGCAGTGAAGGGAGCTGGCAGCCCCAGCATTTT.

J is TRBJ2-1 and V is TRBV28, with D maybe TRBD2 (6 bases). Germline CDR1 is MDHEN and CDR2 is SYDVKM. CDR3 length: 13 residues. V gave up 5 bases and J gave up 7 bases, with 12 bases separating them. The CDR3 region has the DNA TGTGCCAGCAGTCCCGCGGGAAGTAATGAGCAGTTCTTC. The encoded protein is CASSPAGSNEQFF. Together with reference TRBV28 and TRBJ2-1, the CDR3 gives the full variable domain: DVKVTQSSRYLVKRTGEKVFLECVQDMDHENMFWYRQDPGLGLRLIYFSYDVKMKEKGDIPEGYSVSREKKERFSLILESASTNQTSMYLCASSPAGSNEQFFGPGTRLTVL.

V is TRBV28 and J is TRBJ2-2, with a tentative D call TRBD2 (5 bases). CDR3 length equals 16 residues. The germline V and J ends were trimmed by 7 bases and 7 bases, with 22 bases remaining between them. Per germline, CDR1 MDHEN and CDR2 SYDVKM. CDR3 in DNA: TGTGCCAGCACCGACGGGATGATTCTTTCGGTCGGGGAGCTGTTTTTT. Protein: CASTDGMILSVGELFF.

CDR3 sequence reads: CASSPAEPEVEQFF. The CDR3 DNA reads as TGTGCCAGCAGCCCGGCGGAACCGGAGGTTGAGCAGTTCTTC. This chain connects TRBV7-6 to TRBJ2-1; D might be TRBD2 (5 bases). The V and J ends lost 5 bases and 9 bases respectively, with 17 bases between them. The CDR3 contains 14 residues. Germline CDR1 SGHVS, CDR2 FNYEAQ.

The chain combines TRBV7-2 with TRBJ1-1; no definite D call. CDR3 length: 15 amino acids. Germline V lookup: CDR1 SGHTA, CDR2 FQGNSA. The V end lost 6 bases, the J end lost 1 base, and 15 bases lay between the germline ends. CDR3 residues: CASSSNPGANTEAFF. The CDR3 DNA is TGTGCCAGCAGTTCCAATCCGGGAGCGAACACTGAAGCTTTCTTT. Full variable domain (missing parts from reference TRBV7-2 and TRBJ1-1): GAGVSQSPSNKVTEKGKDVELRCDPISGHTALYWYRQSLGQGLEFLIYFQGNSAPDKSGLPSDRFSAERTGGSVSTLTIQRTQQEDSAVYLCASSSNPGANTEAFFGQGTRLTVV.

V usage is TRBV28 and J usage is TRBJ2-7; weak D call: TRBD2 (6 bases). The length of the CDR3 is 14 residues. V lost 2 bases and J 2 bases, leaving 10 bases between the germline ends. Germline V gene lookup returns CDR1 MDHEN and CDR2 SYDVKM. Here the CDR3 DNA reads TGTGCCAGCAGTTTAGGGCGGGAAACCTACGAGCAGTACTTC. Amino acid sequence: CASSLGRETYEQYF.

The chain recombines TRBV6-5 with TRBJ2-3; D unresolved. The CDR3 sequence is 14 residues long. Between the trimmed V and J ends, which lost 4 bases and 2 bases, there was a span of 10 bases. Per the germline V gene, CDR1 is MNHEY and CDR2 is SVGAGI. The CDR3 loop reads CASSSSHHTDTQYF. The CDR3, as DNA: TGTGCCAGCAGTTCGAGCCATCACACAGATACGCAGTATTTT.

The chain carries TRBV5-6 and TRBJ2-1, with 8 positions matching TRBD2. CDR1 SGHDT and CDR2 YYEEEE come from the germline V gene. The CDR3 covers 16 residues. The V segment lost 1 base and the J segment 9 bases; nucleotides outside the gene matches: 12. CDR3 sequence reads: CASSLREAGVRGEQFF. CDR3 nucleotides: TGTGCCAGCAGCTTGCGCGAAGCGGGAGTGCGGGGTGAGCAGTTCTTC.

This chain joins TRBV29-1 and TRBJ2-1; 7 bases map to TRBD2. Germline loops: CDR1 SQVTM, CDR2 ANQGSEA. V was pared by 7 bases and J by 4 bases, with 7 bases of the junction left unmatched. The CDR3 runs to 13 residues. CDR3 in amino acids: CSGSGVVYNEQFF. The CDR3, as DNA: TGCAGCGGAAGCGGGGTAGTTTACAATGAGCAGTTCTTC.